The 8 T cell receptor beta chains listed next were all sequenced from one sample in a study of blood T cell repertoires in COVID-19. Only in-frame clones appear in the TCRdb table, and some are missing; sequencing was by immunoSEQ multiplex PCR. The sample records a few hundred thousand clones, nearly 90% being singletons. Sequencing input: peripheral blood. The receptors derive from a woman between 18 and 29 years old who had recovered from COVID-19.

This clone occurred once. The V call is TRBV6-5, the J call TRBJ1-1, with D maybe TRBD1 (5 bases). CDR3 length equals 13 residues. Germline V gene sequence: CDR1 MNHEY, CDR2 SVGAGI. The V gene lost 6 bases and the J gene lost 3 bases, with 11 bases spanning the gap. The CDR3 bases are TGTGCCAGCAGGTTGGGGGGGGACACTGAAGCTTTCTTT. This sequence encodes CASRLGGDTEAFF.

The chain joins TRBV18 to TRBJ2-5; no firm D call. There are 12 residues in the CDR3. Trimming removed 4 bases from V and 3 bases from J, with 6 bases in between. In germline, CDR1 is KGHSH, CDR2 LQKENI. The CDR3 nucleotides read TGTGCCAGCTCACTTAGAAAAGAGACCCAGTACTTC. It specifies CASSLRKETQYF.

V usage is TRBV5-1 and J usage is TRBJ1-2; 12 bases agree with TRBD1. This CDR3 comprises 14 residues. V lost 5 bases to trimming and J lost 10 bases; unmatched junction nucleotides: 9. In germline, CDR1 is SGHRS, CDR2 YFSETQ. In nucleotides, the CDR3 is TGCGCCAGCAGTTCCCAAGGGACAGGGGGCTTCTACACCTTC. This codes for CASSSQGTGGFYTF.

This clone was observed a single time. The chain joins TRBV7-2 to TRBJ2-5; 7 bases fit TRBD2. The germline gives CDR1 SGHTA, CDR2 FQGNSA. J lost 5 bases, V lost 1 base, and 10 bases had no gene match. The CDR3 sequence is 16 residues long. For the CDR3, the DNA is TGTGCCAGCAGCTTAGAGGTGGGAGGGCCAAGGGAGACCCAGTACTTC. It translates to CASSLEVGGPRETQYF.

The chain employs TRBV9 and TRBJ1-2, with D possibly matching TRBD1 (5 bases). The V end was cut by 2 bases, the J end by 4 bases, with 18 bases between. Per germline, CDR1 SGDLS and CDR2 YYNGEE. This CDR3 spans 16 amino acids. The CDR3 region is CASSVDLWGGGYGYTF. The CDR3 DNA reads TGTGCCAGCAGCGTTGATTTATGGGGGGGAGGCTATGGCTACACCTTC.

The chain employs TRBV4-1 and TRBJ2-2; perhaps TRBD1 as D (6 bases). CDR3 length equals 16 residues. In germline, CDR1 is MGHRA, CDR2 YSYEKL. Trimming stripped 5 bases from V and 0 bases from J, with 13 bases between. The CDR3, as DNA: TGCGCCAGCAGCTCGAGGGGGAGTTCGAACACCGGGGAGCTGTTTTTT. Amino acid sequence: CASSSRGSSNTGELFF.

This chain joins TRBV6-5 and TRBJ2-7; D might be TRBD1 (7 bases). The V and J ends lost 2 bases and 3 bases respectively, with 14 bases between them. CDR3 size: 15 residues. The germline CDR1 and CDR2 sequences are MNHEY and SVGAGI. The CDR3 nucleotides read TGTGCCAGCAGTTACCGGCAGGGGGAGGACTACGAGCAGTACTTC. The encoded protein is CASSYRQGEDYEQYF.

The chain links TRBV9 to TRBJ2-1; 8 nucleotides align to TRBD2. The trim removed 3 bases at V and 7 bases at J, leaving 12 bases unmatched. The CDR3 totals 16 residues. Germline-derived CDR1 and CDR2 are SGDLS and YYNGEE. Written as DNA, the CDR3 is TGTGCCAGCAGCGCAACCCCGGGACTAGTAGTAAATGAGCAGTTCTTC. This encodes CASSATPGLVVNEQFF.